The 30 T cell receptor beta chains listed next were all sequenced from one sample in a study of human T cells and chemical hapten exposure (dated by TCRdb to the early 2020s). The library was made by RACE. Sequencing relied on a NextSeq 500. TCRdb reanalyzed the raw reads on its own, using fastp at Q25 for trimming and MiXCR for clone calling, and kept in-frame beta chains. Under each unique CDR3 protein, matching rows form one entry showing the most common genes and DNA. Within this sample are approximately 320,000 distinct CDR3 sequences, with roughly 6% of them counted one time only. The ten largest make up about 8.7% of the sample. Read against the paper, the sample's time point label means: pre-sensitization, week 0. Read against the paper, the sample's treatment or condition label means: therapeutic diphenylcyclopropenone sensitization with weekly scalp DPC. The sample was whole blood, taken in connection with sensitization to the hapten diphenylcyclopropenone (DPC). All receptors derive from a woman younger than 35 with alopecia areata. Some clones in this sample may be carry-over from other donors' samples.

The sample holds a few counts of this clonotype. The chain uses TRBV6-5 and TRBJ1-6; weak D call: TRBD1 (5 bases). V lost 6 bases, J lost 7 bases, and 10 bases lay in between. This CDR3 is 13 amino acids long. Germline lookup yields CDR1 MNHEY and CDR2 SVGAGI. CDR3 nucleotides: TGTGCCAGCAGGCCGGGACCCAATTCACCCCTCCACTTT. Translation: CASRPGPNSPLHF.

Worth noting for this clonotype: A much larger clone is a single base away; this may be a read error. The conserved phenylalanine or tryptophan normally closing the CDR3 is absent here, so this likely arose from a read error. The chain uses TRBV29-1 and TRBJ1-1, with unresolved D. Trimming left V 5 bases short and J 3 bases short, with 13 bases between. The CDR3 spans 13 residues. The V gene's germline CDR1 is SQVTM and CDR2 ANQGSEA. The CDR3 coding sequence is TGCAGCGTTCAACCCAGTGGGTACACTGAAGCTTTCTCT. Amino acid sequence: CSVQPSGYTEAFS.

This clonotype has ten or more counts. The genes are TRBV6-2 or TRBV6-3 and TRBJ2-3; 7 bases are shared with TRBD2. Trimming at V came to 2 bases and at J to 6 bases, leaving 5 bases not matched to a gene. Germline V gene lookup returns CDR1 MNHEY and CDR2 SVGEGT. The CDR3 sequence is 14 residues long. The CDR3 loop is CASSYDGGSDTQYF. CDR3 in DNA: TGTGCCAGCAGTTACGACGGGGGGTCGGATACGCAGTATTTT.

This clonotype was seen ten or more times. The CDR3 bases are TGTGCCAGCACTCCCGGGAGTAATGAGCAGTTCTTC. It encodes CASTPGSNEQFF. The chain recombines TRBV6-2 or TRBV6-3 with TRBJ2-1; the D gene is possibly TRBD2 (6 bases). The CDR3 spans 12 residues. Trimming stripped 7 bases from V and 7 bases from J, with 11 bases between. Germline V CDR1 and CDR2: MNHEY, SVGEGT.

In this sample, this clonotype turned up a few times. The CDR3 nucleotides read TGTGCCAGCAGCCCACCCGGTCGTCGGTCGGGGAACACTGAAGCTTTCTTT. Translated: CASSPPGRRSGNTEAFF. The chain uses TRBV7-9 and TRBJ1-1; no clear D. The germline V gene encodes CDR1 SEHNR and CDR2 FQNEAQ (reference sequence). This CDR3 contains 17 residues. V dropped 5 bases and J dropped 1 base, with 20 bases sitting between them.

This clonotype was observed a few times. The rearrangement uses TRBV6-5 and TRBJ2-5, with a weak D call TRBD2 (7 bases). Trimming removed 6 bases from V and 5 bases from J, with 22 bases in between. The CDR3 contains 16 residues. The V gene's germline CDR1 is MNHEY and CDR2 SVGAGI. CDR3 sequence (DNA): TGTGCCAGCAGCTCCCGAGGGGGGGCCGGCTTGGAGACCCAGTACTTC. As protein: CASSSRGGAGLETQYF.

The chain combines TRBV2 with TRBJ2-2, with TRBD1 identical over 7 bases. Germline V CDR1 and CDR2: SNHLY, FYNNEI. The length of the CDR3 is 14 residues. J lost 4 bases, V lost 4 bases, and 3 bases had no gene match. Written as DNA, the CDR3 is TGTGCCAGCAGTGGAGCAGGGGGCACCGGGGAGCTGTTTTTT. This codes for CASSGAGGTGELFF.

The sample holds many counts of this clonotype. CDR3 in amino acids: CASSFVDSHEKLFF. The CDR3 bases are TGCGCCAGCAGCTTTGTGGACAGCCATGAAAAACTGTTTTTT. The chain has TRBV5-1 and TRBJ1-4; TRBD1 might be the D (6 bases). The V end lost 2 bases, the J end lost 6 bases, and 11 bases lay between the germline ends. Germline V gene lookup returns CDR1 SGHRS and CDR2 YFSETQ. CDR3 length equals 14 residues.

This sequence joins TRBV7-9 and TRBJ2-7; D perhaps matches TRBD1 (5 bases). With 5 bases removed from V and 0 bases from J, the gap between germline ends came to 17 bases. Germline-derived CDR1 and CDR2 are SEHNR and FQNEAQ (reference sequence). The CDR3 loop spans 16 amino acids. The CDR3 region is CASSPFWGGFSYEQYF. CDR3 DNA: TGTGCCAGCAGCCCGTTCTGGGGCGGATTCTCCTACGAGCAGTACTTC.

V usage is TRBV6-5 and J usage is TRBJ2-7; D gene uncertain. Trimming stripped 2 bases from V and 5 bases from J, with 10 bases between. The CDR3 length is 13 residues. The V gene's germline CDR1 is MNHEY and CDR2 SVGAGI. The CDR3 sequence is CASSYIGLHEQYF. The CDR3 DNA reads as TGTGCCAGCAGTTACATAGGGCTCCACGAGCAGTACTTC.

V gene TRBV27 combines with J gene TRBJ1-5; TRBD1 agrees at 8 bases. With V trimmed by 6 bases and J by 5 bases, 6 bases remained unmatched. The germline CDR1 and CDR2 sequences are MNHEY and SMNVEV (reference sequence). There are 14 residues in the CDR3. The CDR3 DNA follows: TGTGCCAGCAGGTCACAACAGGGGGATCAGCCCCAGCATTTT. This sequence encodes CASRSQQGDQPQHF.

The J gene is TRBJ1-2, the V gene TRBV5-4; D not resolved. Germline loops: CDR1 SGHNT, CDR2 YYREEE (reference sequence). V gave up 2 bases and J gave up 1 base, with 12 bases separating them. This CDR3 has 15 amino acids. DNA for the CDR3: TGTGCCAGCAGCTTCAATGGCGGGGATAACTATGGCTACACCTTC. Its protein product is CASSFNGGDNYGYTF. The variable domain in full, with the rest retrieved from reference TRBV5-4 and TRBJ1-2, is ETGVTQSPTHLIKTRGQQVTLRCSSQSGHNTVSWYQQALGQGPQFIFQYYREEENGRGNFPPRFSGLQFPNYSSELNVNALELDDSALYLCASSFNGGDNYGYTFGSGTRLTVV.

This clonotype was seen only a few times. V is TRBV12-3 or TRBV12-4 and J is TRBJ1-6; no reliable D call. Trimming cost V 3 bases and J 10 bases, with 10 bases left between them. The CDR3 contains 13 residues. CDR3: CASSFGGESPLHF. CDR3 DNA sequence: TGTGCCAGCAGTTTTGGTGGGGAATCACCCCTCCACTTT.

This chain uses TRBV7-6 with TRBJ1-6; D may be TRBD1 (6 bases). V was cut by 4 bases and J by 8 bases, with 15 bases left in between. The germline gives CDR1 SGHVS, CDR2 FNYEAQ. The CDR3 has 15 residues. CDR3 loop: CASSSLDRGHSPLHF. The CDR3 region has the DNA TGTGCCAGCAGCTCCTTGGATCGGGGGCATTCACCCCTCCACTTT.

The V and J genes are TRBV11-2 and TRBJ1-1; D unresolved. The germline gives CDR1 SGHAT, CDR2 FQNNGV. The CDR3 has 12 amino acids. V was shortened by 8 bases and J by 8 bases, with 15 bases between the two germline ends. The DNA for the CDR3 is TGTGCCAGCTCCCCCCTTGCGGACGAAGCTTTCTTT. Translated: CASSPLADEAFF.

This chain joins TRBV5-4 and TRBJ1-4; D is unclear. This CDR3 contains 12 residues. V shed 1 base and J shed 4 bases, with 2 bases lying between them. Per germline, CDR1 SGHNT and CDR2 YYREEE (reference sequence). Here the CDR3 DNA reads TGTGCCAGCAGCTTGTTTAATGAAAAACTGTTTTTT. Amino acids: CASSLFNEKLFF.

The V call is TRBV7-3, the J call TRBJ2-1; D is possibly TRBD1 (6 bases). Germline lookup yields CDR1 SGHTA and CDR2 FQGTGA. CDR3 length: 13 residues. Trimming stripped 4 bases from V and 6 bases from J, with 10 bases between. The CDR3 region is CASSWDISNEQFF. Here the CDR3 DNA reads TGTGCCAGCAGCTGGGACATTTCCAATGAGCAGTTCTTC.

This clonotype was detected a few times. This chain connects TRBV7-2 to TRBJ2-3; perhaps D is TRBD1 or TRBD2 (5 bases each). Trimming removed 1 base from V and 2 bases from J, with 10 bases in between. CDR1 is SGHTA and CDR2 is FQGNSA in the germline V gene. CDR3 length equals 15 residues. The CDR3 bases are TGTGCCAGCAGCTTAGGAGGGGAAAACACAGATACGCAGTATTTT. Its translation: CASSLGGENTDTQYF.

This clonotype appeared many times. The CDR3 nucleotides read TGTGCCAGCAGCTTCGGGACAGGAGCTGGAAACACCATATATTTT. Its protein product is CASSFGTGAGNTIYF. The V gene is TRBV5-4, the J gene TRBJ1-3; 8 bases fit TRBD1. CDR1 and CDR2 (germline): SGHNT, YYREEE (reference sequence). J gave up 2 bases and V 2 bases, and 3 bases lay outside the gene matches. The CDR3 runs 15 residues. Based on the CDR3 plus reference TRBV5-4 and TRBJ1-3, the full variable domain is ETGVTQSPTHLIKTRGQQVTLRCSSQSGHNTVSWYQQALGQGPQFIFQYYREEENGRGNFPPRFSGLQFPNYSSELNVNALELDDSALYLCASSFGTGAGNTIYFGEGSWLTVV.

In its sample, this clonotype was seen a few times. V is TRBV12-3 or TRBV12-4 and J is TRBJ2-1; D unresolved. The CDR3 covers 13 residues. V was shortened by 7 bases and J by 7 bases, with 14 bases between the two germline ends. In DNA form, the CDR3 reads TGTGCCAGCAAGAATCCGTCTAGGAATGAGCAGTTCTTC. This sequence encodes CASKNPSRNEQFF.

The chain recombines TRBV29-1 with TRBJ2-7; D remains unclear. Trimming removed 4 bases at V and 0 bases at J, with 10 bases between. CDR1 SQVTM and CDR2 ANQGSEA come from the germline V gene. The CDR3 runs 13 residues. In nucleotides, the CDR3 is TGCAGCGTTGGGGCAGCGAGCTCCTACGAGCAGTACTTC. Its translation: CSVGAASSYEQYF.

Ten or more counts support this clonotype. The V and J genes are TRBV6-5 and TRBJ2-2, with D unresolved. The germline V gene encodes CDR1 MNHEY and CDR2 SVGAGI. Trimming left V 8 bases short and J 7 bases short, with 8 bases between. The CDR3 consists of 11 residues. The CDR3 nucleotides are TGTGCCAGCCACCGAAACGGGGAGCTGTTTTTT. It is translated as CASHRNGELFF.

DNA of the CDR3: TGTGCCAGCAGCTTAGGGACTAAGCAGTATTTT. Its translation: CASSLGTKQYF. The J gene is TRBJ2-3, the V gene TRBV5-6; TRBD2 aligns across 7 bases. Germline-derived CDR1 and CDR2 are SGHDT and YYEEEE. Losses at the gene ends were 2 bases for V and 11 bases for J; bases not matched to a gene: 2. The CDR3 loop spans 11 amino acids.

This clonotype was counted between two and nine times. The J gene is TRBJ1-1, the V gene TRBV20-1; D unresolved. V was trimmed by 5 bases and J by 1 base, leaving 23 bases between them. The CDR3 length is 17 residues. CDR1 is DFQATT and CDR2 is SNEGSKA in the germline V gene (reference sequence). The CDR3 nucleotides read TGCAGTGCTCGTATTATAAGGGCGTCAACCACGAACACTGAAGCTTTCTTT. Protein sequence: CSARIIRASTTNTEAFF.

In its sample, this clonotype was seen many times. The CDR3 region has the DNA TGCAGCGTTGCGGGGGCGGTGATGGACACCATATATTTT. Translating gives CSVAGAVMDTIYF. The rearrangement links TRBV29-1 to TRBJ1-3; perhaps TRBD1 as D (6 bases). V lost 4 bases, J lost 8 bases, and 15 bases lay in between. This CDR3 comprises 13 residues. Germline V gives CDR1 SQVTM, CDR2 ANQGSEA.

The V call is TRBV11-2, the J call TRBJ2-4, with TRBD2 as a possible D gene (5 bases). This CDR3 spans 15 amino acids. Trimming took off 0 bases at V and 0 bases at J, with 6 bases between the two ends. In germline, CDR1 is SGHAT, CDR2 FQNNGV. Written as DNA, the CDR3 is TGTGCCAGCAGCTTAGAGGACTTAGCCAAAAACATTCAGTACTTC. Amino acids: CASSLEDLAKNIQYF.

This clonotype was seen a few times. This chain connects TRBV7-2 to TRBJ2-5, with D possibly TRBD1 on 6 matching bases. Trimming stripped 5 bases from V and 4 bases from J, with 8 bases between. Per germline, CDR1 SGHTA and CDR2 FQGNSA. This CDR3 has 12 amino acids. The CDR3 region is CASSTRGETQYF. The CDR3 DNA reads TGTGCCAGCAGCACCAGGGGAGAGACCCAGTACTTC.

CDR3 loop: CASSRNRDGYLYGYTF. CDR3 bases: TGTGCCAGCAGCCGCAACCGGGACGGATACCTCTATGGCTACACCTTC. J is TRBJ1-2 and V is TRBV5-8; D is perhaps TRBD1 (5 bases). The V end was cut by 4 bases, the J end by 4 bases, with 20 bases between. The germline gives CDR1 SGHTS, CDR2 YDEGEE. The CDR3 extends over 16 amino acids. The full variable domain, with the rest looked up from reference TRBV5-8 and TRBJ1-2, is EAGVTQSPTHLIKTRGQQATLRCSPISGHTSVYWYQQALGLGLQFLLWYDEGEERNRGNFPPRFSGRQFPNYSSELNVNALELEDSALYLCASSRNRDGYLYGYTFGSGTRLTVV.

This clonotype was recorded at least ten times. The chain couples TRBV29-1 to TRBJ2-3, with D perhaps matching TRBD1 or TRBD2 (5 bases each). The CDR3 runs to 13 residues. Germline CDR1 and CDR2: SQVTM and ANQGSEA. Between the trimmed V and J ends, which lost 6 bases and 0 bases, there was a span of 10 bases. CDR3 residues: CSVLRGSTDTQYF. The CDR3 DNA sequence: TGCAGCGTCTTACGGGGCAGCACAGATACGCAGTATTTT.

The V gene is TRBV6-2 or TRBV6-3, the J gene TRBJ2-7; perhaps TRBD1 as D (5 bases). The length of the CDR3 is 14 residues. Germline V gene lookup returns CDR1 MNHEY and CDR2 SVGEGT. Trimming cost V 0 bases and J 2 bases, with 8 bases left between them. The CDR3, as DNA: TGTGCCAGCAGTTACTCGGGGCTGCCCTACGAGCAGTACTTC. Translating gives CASSYSGLPYEQYF.